These 19 T cell receptor beta chains originate from one sample sequenced in a study of T cell responses to AZD1222 COVID-19 vaccine. Assay used: immunoSEQ multiplex PCR; TCRdb lists only in-frame clones, some missing. Here the sample spans around 100,000 clones, 85% to 90% being singletons. The source was peripheral blood, collected on day 0 of AZD1222 vaccination. All receptors come from an adult in good health.

The chain links TRBV6-2 or TRBV6-3 to TRBJ2-7, with 8 bases fitting TRBD1. The V and J ends lost 5 bases and 7 bases, in that order; junction bases with no gene match: 16. CDR1 and CDR2 (germline): MNHEY, SVGEGT. The CDR3 totals 16 residues. CDR3 sequence reads: CASSEDRELGFWEQYF. CDR3 in DNA: TGTGCCAGCAGTGAGGACAGGGAACTGGGTTTCTGGGAGCAGTACTTC.

The rearrangement links TRBV5-1 to TRBJ2-1, with unresolved D. This CDR3 has 14 amino acids. Germline CDR1 SGHRS, CDR2 YFSETQ. Trimming took 4 bases from V and 9 from J, leaving 17 bases between them. DNA for the CDR3: TGCGCCAGCAGCCACTCTGAGTCGGGTAGTGAGCAGTTCTTC. As protein: CASSHSESGSEQFF. The variable domain in full, with the rest retrieved from reference TRBV5-1 and TRBJ2-1, is KAGVTQTPRYLIKTRGQQVTLSCSPISGHRSVSWYQQTPGQGLQFLFEYFSETQRNKGNFPGRFSGRQFSNSRSEMNVSTLELGDSALYLCASSHSESGSEQFFGPGTRLTVL.

The chain has TRBV11-2 and TRBJ1-2; the match to TRBD1 covers 7 bases. CDR3 length equals 13 residues. V lost 6 bases to trimming and J lost 6 bases; unmatched junction nucleotides: 7. CDR1 is SGHAT, CDR2 FQNNGV, per germline. The CDR3 bases are TGTGCCAGCAGGACAGGGATATTAGATGGCTACACCTTC. This translates into CASRTGILDGYTF.

The sample holds one count of this clone. The V and J genes are TRBV10-3 and TRBJ2-3; 7 positions agree with TRBD2. V shed 0 bases and J 6 bases; nucleotides not matched to a gene: 6. The CDR3 runs to 15 residues. CDR1 is ENHRY and CDR2 is SYGVKD in the germline V gene. The chain's CDR3 is CAISESPSGGDTQYF. As DNA, the CDR3 is TGTGCCATCAGTGAGTCTCCTAGCGGTGGGGATACGCAGTATTTT.

The chain is built from TRBV20-1 and TRBJ2-7, with unresolved D. CDR1 is DFQATT and CDR2 is SNEGSKA in the germline V gene (reference sequence). Trimming shortened V by 6 bases and J by 4 bases, and 7 bases separated the two germline ends. The CDR3 is 10 amino acids. The CDR3 bases are TGCAGTGCGGACCGGTACGAGCAGTACTTC. Encoded protein: CSADRYEQYF.

CDR3 coding DNA: TGCGCCAGCAGCCAAGATACGGGCTCCAACTATGGCTACACCTTC. It translates to CASSQDTGSNYGYTF. This chain connects TRBV4-1 to TRBJ1-2; D unclear. This CDR3 region has 15 residues. Trimming shortened V by 0 bases and J by 2 bases, and 10 bases separated the two germline ends. Germline CDR1 and CDR2: MGHRA and YSYEKL.

V usage is TRBV24-1 and J usage is TRBJ1-1, with D tentatively TRBD1 (5 bases). Trimming removed 6 bases from V and 3 bases from J, with 10 bases in between. This CDR3 region has 13 residues. Germline values: CDR1 KGHDR, CDR2 SFDVKD. The CDR3 here is CATSTGRDTEAFF. CDR3 sequence (DNA): TGTGCCACCAGTACAGGTCGGGACACTGAAGCTTTCTTT.

This clone was picked up a small number of times. The V and J genes are TRBV9 and TRBJ2-3, with TRBD2 identical over 7 bases. With 4 bases clipped from V and 4 bases from J, the junction kept 9 bases outside the gene matches. CDR1 SGDLS and CDR2 YYNGEE come from the germline V gene. This CDR3 comprises 15 residues. The CDR3 loop reads CASSSWGGHSDTQYF. CDR3 in DNA: TGTGCCAGCAGCTCTTGGGGGGGTCATTCAGATACGCAGTATTTT.

The chain employs TRBV7-3 and TRBJ2-3; 8 nucleotides align to TRBD2. CDR1 is SGHTA, CDR2 FQGTGA, per germline. This CDR3 spans 15 amino acids. Trimming cost V 5 bases and J 1 base; bases outside gene matches: 5. CDR3 residues: CASSLPTSGTDTQYF. CDR3 in DNA: TGTGCCAGCAGCCTACCGACTAGCGGCACAGATACGCAGTATTTT.

This clone was seen a few times. The chain has TRBV2 and TRBJ1-1, with 7 bases fitting TRBD1. The length of the CDR3 is 15 residues. The V gene end was trimmed by 2 bases and the J gene end by 1 base; junction bases not matched to a gene: 4. Looked up from germline, CDR1 is SNHLY and CDR2 is FYNNEI. The CDR3 nucleotides are TGTGCCAGCAGTGAACTCCGGGACAGGAACACTGAAGCTTTCTTT. Amino acids: CASSELRDRNTEAFF.

The chain uses TRBV5-1 and TRBJ2-2, with 9 bases aligning to TRBD2. Germline V lookup: CDR1 SGHRS, CDR2 YFSETQ. With V trimmed by 9 bases and J by 4 bases, 7 bases remained unmatched. CDR3 length: 14 amino acids. CDR3 sequence reads: CATAGGTPTGELFF. DNA of the CDR3: TGCGCCACCGCGGGGGGGACCCCCACCGGGGAGCTGTTTTTT.

The chain recombines TRBV28 with TRBJ2-7, with TRBD1 identical over 7 bases. The length of the CDR3 is 13 residues. The ends lost 4 bases at V and 2 bases at J; junction bases unmatched: 2. In germline, CDR1 is MDHEN, CDR2 SYDVKM. CDR3 bases: TGTGCCAGCAGTTACAGGGGCCCCTACGAGCAGTACTTC. Protein: CASSYRGPYEQYF.

This chain links TRBV11-2 with TRBJ2-2; D gene uncertain. Germline V gene lookup returns CDR1 SGHAT and CDR2 FQNNGV. Trimming stripped 5 bases from V and 3 bases from J, with 7 bases between. The CDR3 has 13 residues. CDR3 protein: CASSPSHTGELFF. The CDR3 nucleotides read TGTGCCAGCAGCCCAAGTCACACCGGGGAGCTGTTTTTT.

The chain has TRBV7-9 and TRBJ2-5; TRBD2 agrees at 9 bases. Germline loops: CDR1 SEHNR, CDR2 FQNEAQ (reference sequence). With V trimmed by 1 base and J by 0 bases, 3 bases remained unmatched. The CDR3 spans 16 residues. CDR3 region: CASSLGLAGNQETQYF. CDR3 coding DNA: TGTGCCAGCAGCTTAGGGCTAGCGGGGAACCAAGAGACCCAGTACTTC.

This rearrangement joins TRBV13 to TRBJ2-7; either TRBD1 or TRBD2 may supply D (6 bases each). Trimming stripped 6 bases from V and 4 bases from J, with 13 bases between. The CDR3 length is 13 residues. CDR1 is PRHDT and CDR2 is FYEKMQ in the germline V gene (reference sequence). The DNA of the CDR3 is TGTGCCAGCAGTCTCCGAGGGGGGTACGAGCAGTACTTC. It encodes CASSLRGGYEQYF.

This clone was recorded once. The chain employs TRBV4-3 and TRBJ2-3; D remains unclear. This CDR3 has 13 residues. Germline assignment: CDR1 LGHNA and CDR2 YSLEER. The V end was cut by 0 bases, the J end by 15 bases, with 16 bases between. The CDR3 nucleotides read TGCGCCAGCAGCCAAGATAAGGCGCTGACCCCATATTTT. Translating it yields CASSQDKALTPYF.

V and J are TRBV7-2 and TRBJ1-5; maybe TRBD1 (5 bases). The length of the CDR3 is 13 residues. V dropped 5 bases and J dropped 5 bases, with 10 bases sitting between them. The germline CDR1 and CDR2 sequences are SGHTA and FQGNSA. CDR3 sequence (DNA): TGTGCCAGCAGCCGGACAAGCGATCAGCCCCAGCATTTT. Its protein is CASSRTSDQPQHF. Filled out from reference TRBV7-2 and TRBJ1-5, the complete variable domain reads GAGVSQSPSNKVTEKGKDVELRCDPISGHTALYWYRQSLGQGLEFLIYFQGNSAPDKSGLPSDRFSAERTGGSVSTLTIQRTQQEDSAVYLCASSRTSDQPQHFGDGTRLSIL.

This clone was seen only once. The rearrangement links TRBV19 to TRBJ2-7; 9 nucleotides agree with TRBD2. Germline V gives CDR1 LNHDA, CDR2 SQIVND (reference sequence). V shed 3 bases and J 7 bases; nucleotides not matched to a gene: 10. The length of the CDR3 is 15 residues. DNA for the CDR3: TGTGCCAGTAGTATTGCGGGAGGGCCAGCAGGAGAGCAGTACTTC. Amino acid sequence: CASSIAGGPAGEQYF.

The rearrangement uses TRBV9 and TRBJ1-1; 7 positions agree with TRBD1. Germline CDR1 reads SGDLS; CDR2 reads YYNGEE. The CDR3 is made up of 14 amino acids. With 4 bases clipped from V and 1 base from J, the junction kept 4 bases outside the gene matches. This CDR3 reads CASSSGQRNTEAFF. The CDR3 coding sequence is TGTGCCAGCAGCTCGGGACAGAGGAACACTGAAGCTTTCTTT.